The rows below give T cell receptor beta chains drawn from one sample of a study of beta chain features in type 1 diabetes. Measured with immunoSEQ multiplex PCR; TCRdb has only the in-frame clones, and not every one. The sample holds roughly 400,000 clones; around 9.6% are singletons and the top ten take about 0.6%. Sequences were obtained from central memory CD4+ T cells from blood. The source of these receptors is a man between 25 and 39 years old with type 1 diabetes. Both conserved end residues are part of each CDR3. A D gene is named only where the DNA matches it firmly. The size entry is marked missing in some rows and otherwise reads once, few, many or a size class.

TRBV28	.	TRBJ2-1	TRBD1	TGTGCCAGCAGCTGGAAGGGACAGGGAGGCTACAATGAGCAGTTCTTC	CASSWKGQGGYNEQFF
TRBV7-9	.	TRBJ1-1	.	TGTGCCAGCAGGGGGACAACCCAGGACACTGAAGCTTTCTTT	CASRGTTQDTEAFF
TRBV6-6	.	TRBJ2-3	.	TGTGCCACCATGGGCTCAGGGCCAGATACGCAGTATTTT	CATMGSGPDTQYF
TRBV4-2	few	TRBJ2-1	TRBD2	TGTGCCAGCAGCCAAGTCAAGGGGACTAACGATGAGCAGTTCTTC	CASSQVKGTNDEQFF
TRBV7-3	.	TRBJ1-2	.	TGTGCCAGCAGCTTAACGTCCAACTATGGCTACACCTTC	CASSLTSNYGYTF
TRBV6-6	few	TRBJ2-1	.	TGTGCCAGCTTTGGGAGAGGGTCCTACAATGAGCAGTTCTTC	CASFGRGSYNEQFF
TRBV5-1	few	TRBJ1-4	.	TGCGCCAGCAGCCGCGGAGGCGGGTCTCCTGGTGAAAAACTGTTTTTT	CASSRGGGSPGEKLFF
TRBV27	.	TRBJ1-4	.	TGTGCCAGCAGTAGGACGGATAATGAAAAACTGTTTTTT	CASSRTDNEKLFF
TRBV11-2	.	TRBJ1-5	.	TGTGCCAGCAGCCCAAATAACAATCAGCCCCAGCATTTT	CASSPNNNQPQHF
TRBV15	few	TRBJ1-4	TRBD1	TGTGCCACCAGCAGAGGAACAGGGGTAGCGAAAAAACTGTTTTTT	CATSRGTGVAKKLFF
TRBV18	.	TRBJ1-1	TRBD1	TGTGCCAGCTCACCGGGACAGGGCCCGTCGAACACTGAAGCTTTCTTT	CASSPGQGPSNTEAFF
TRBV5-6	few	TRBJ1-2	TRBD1	TGTGCCAGCAGCTGGAGGACAGGGGCATATAACTATGGCTACACCTTC	CASSWRTGAYNYGYTF
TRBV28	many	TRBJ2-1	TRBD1	TGTGCCAGCAGTCAGGACAGGGGGTGGATCAATGAGCAGTTCTTC	CASSQDRGWINEQFF
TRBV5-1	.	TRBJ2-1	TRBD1	TGCGCCAGCAGCTGGGCGGACAGGGGGTCTTACAATGAGCAGTTCTTC	CASSWADRGSYNEQFF
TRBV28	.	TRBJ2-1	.	TGTGCCAGCAGTAGATCCGGGACGTCCTCCGGAGGCGAGCAGTTCTTC	CASSRSGTSSGGEQFF
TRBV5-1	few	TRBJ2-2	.	TGCGCCAGCAGCTTGATTCGGGCCGGACAGCCGAACACCGGGGAGCTGTTTTTT	CASSLIRAGQPNTGELFF
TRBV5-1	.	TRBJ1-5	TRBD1	TGCGCCAGCAGCCTAGGGGACAGCTACAATCAGCCCCAGCATTTT	CASSLGDSYNQPQHF
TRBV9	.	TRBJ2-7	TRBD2	TGTGCCAGCAGCGGAGCGGGAGCAGGCTACGAGCAGTACTTC	CASSGAGAGYEQYF
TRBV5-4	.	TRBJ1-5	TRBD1	TGTGCCAGCAGCAGGGACAGAGACCAGCCCCAGCATTTT	CASSRDRDQPQHF
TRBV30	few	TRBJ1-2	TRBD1	TGTGCCTGGGCACCGGGACAGGGATTTTATGGCTACACCTTC	CAWAPGQGFYGYTF
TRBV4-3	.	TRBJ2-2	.	TGCGCCAGCAGCCAACTAGGAGGCAGTCCGAACACCGGGGAGCTGTTTTTT	CASSQLGGSPNTGELFF
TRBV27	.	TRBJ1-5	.	TGTGCCAGTCGCGATAGCAATCAGCCCCAGCATTTT	CASRDSNQPQHF
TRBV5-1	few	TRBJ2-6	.	TGCGCCAGCAGCCCGACGACCTCTGGGGCCAACGTCCTGACTTTC	CASSPTTSGANVLTF
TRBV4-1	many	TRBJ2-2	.	TGCGCCAGCAGCCCAGACCGGGCAGCCAGAACCGGGGAGCTGTTTTTT	CASSPDRAARTGELFF
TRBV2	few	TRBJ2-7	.	TGTGCCAGCCATGGACCGGGGGACGAGCAGTACTTC	CASHGPGDEQYF
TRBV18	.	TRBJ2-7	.	TGTGCCAGCTCACTAGTCCGGGAAAACGAGCAGTACTTC	CASSLVRENEQYF
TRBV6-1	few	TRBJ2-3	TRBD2	TGTGCCAGCAGTGAGGCTAGCGGGAGCACAGATACGCAGTATTTT	CASSEASGSTDTQYF
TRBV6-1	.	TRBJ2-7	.	TGTGCCAGCAGCCCAACAGGGAACTACGAGCAGTACTTC	CASSPTGNYEQYF
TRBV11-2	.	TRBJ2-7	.	TGTGCCAGCAGCTCTTCACAGGCTTACGAGCAGTACTTC	CASSSSQAYEQYF
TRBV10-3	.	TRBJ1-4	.	TGTGCCATCAGTGAGGCGGTTCGGGCAGGGCTGGGGAAACTGTTTTTT	CAISEAVRAGLGKLFF
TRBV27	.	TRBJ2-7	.	TGTGCCAGCAGACGACCTGTGGGGGAGCAGTACTTC	CASRRPVGEQYF
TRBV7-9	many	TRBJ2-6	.	TGTGCCAGCAGCTTAGGCAATCAGGGGGCCAACGTCCTGACTTTC	CASSLGNQGANVLTF
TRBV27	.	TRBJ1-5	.	TGTGCCAGCAGTTTGGTGGGAGATCAGCCCCAGCATTTT	CASSLVGDQPQHF
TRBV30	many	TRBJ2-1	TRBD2	TGTGCCTGGAAAGCGGGGGTAACCTACAATGAGCAGTTCTTC	CAWKAGVTYNEQFF
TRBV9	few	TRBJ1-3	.	TGTGCCAGCAGCGAGAAGGACACTGATGGAAACACCATATATTTT	CASSEKDTDGNTIYF
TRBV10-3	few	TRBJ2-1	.	TGTGCCATCAGATCCTCATCAGGGGCCGAATCCTACAATGAGCAGTTCTTC	CAIRSSSGAESYNEQFF
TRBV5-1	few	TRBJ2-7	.	TGCGCCAGCAGTCTAGGTAGGGACGAGCAGTACTTC	CASSLGRDEQYF
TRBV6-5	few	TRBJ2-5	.	TGTGCCAGCAGTTCGCTACAGGGTTCTTTGACCCAGTACTTC	CASSSLQGSLTQYF
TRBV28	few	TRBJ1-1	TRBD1	TGTGCCAGCACCGAGACAGGGTCTCCCCGGGGGAACACTGAAGCTTTCTTT	CASTETGSPRGNTEAFF
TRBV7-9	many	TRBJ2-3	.	TGTGCCAGCAGCTTGGTACTTCTAACAGATACGCAGTATTTT	CASSLVLLTDTQYF
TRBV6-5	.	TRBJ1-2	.	TGTGCCAGCGCCAGGGACCCGCTTGACGGCTACACCTTC	CASARDPLDGYTF
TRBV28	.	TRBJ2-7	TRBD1	TGTGCCAGCAACTCTCCGGGACAGGGTCACGAGCAGTACTTC	CASNSPGQGHEQYF
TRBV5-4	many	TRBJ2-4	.	TGTGCCAGCAGCTTGCGGGCAGGGGCGGGGGACATTCAGTACTTC	CASSLRAGAGDIQYF
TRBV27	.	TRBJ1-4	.	TGTGCCAGCAGTCCTAGGACAGATTATGAAAAACTGTTTTTT	CASSPRTDYEKLFF
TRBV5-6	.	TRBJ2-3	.	TGTGCCAGCAGCTTGGGGTCGCGGGCCCACACAGATACGCAGTATTTT	CASSLGSRAHTDTQYF
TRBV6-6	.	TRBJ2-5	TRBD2	TGTGCCAGCAGTTTGACGGGACTAGCGGTCGAGACCCAGTACTTC	CASSLTGLAVETQYF
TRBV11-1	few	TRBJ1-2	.	TGTGCCAGCAGCTTAGAGAGTGGTGGCTACACCTTC	CASSLESGGYTF
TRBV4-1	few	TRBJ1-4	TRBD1	TGCGCCAGCAGCCAGCAGGGACAGCCCGATACTAATGAAAAACTGTTTTTT	CASSQQGQPDTNEKLFF
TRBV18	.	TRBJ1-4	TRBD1	TGTGCCAGCTCACCACGGGACAGGGGGGATGAAAAACTGTTTTTT	CASSPRDRGDEKLFF
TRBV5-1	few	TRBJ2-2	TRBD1	TGCGCCAGCAGTCGTACAGGGGGCTGGAACACCGGGGAGCTGTTTTTT	CASSRTGGWNTGELFF